The 26 T cell receptor beta chains below all came from one sample that was sequenced in a study of CD8+CD57+ T cells in acquired aplastic anemia. The template used for profiling TCR beta VDJ and CDR3 was genomic DNA. TCRdb recomputed calls from the reads with MiXCR, one row per CDR3 protein. The repertoire consists of around 200,000 distinct CDR3 sequences, with around 48% occurring once and the leading ten covering more than 1.5%. Selection for sequencing was limited to patients who had shown CD8+CD57+ cell expansion by flow cytometry. The sequenced material came from sorted CD4+, CD8+, or CD8+CD57+ T cells (not recorded which) from PBMCs. These receptors came from a human donor with aplastic anemia.

The table lists this clonotype with many counts. The V and J genes are TRBV5-6 and TRBJ2-3, with a possible D match to TRBD1 (6 bases). V was pared by 2 bases and J by 1 base, with 8 bases between. In germline, CDR1 is SGHDT, CDR2 YYEEEE. The CDR3 runs 14 residues. The CDR3 bases are TGTGCCAGCAGCTTTTGGACAGGCACAGATACGCAGTATTTT. This gives the protein CASSFWTGTDTQYF.

This clonotype turned up a few times. V is TRBV7-8 and J is TRBJ2-7; D not certain. CDR1 and CDR2 (germline): SGHVS, FQNEAQ. V was pared by 5 bases and J by 3 bases, with 14 bases between. This CDR3 has 14 residues. The CDR3 DNA reads as TGTGCCAGCAGCCCTGTTATGGAGAGCTACGAGCAGTACTTC. This encodes CASSPVMESYEQYF.

The rearrangement uses TRBV20-1 and TRBJ2-5; 9 nucleotides line up with TRBD1. The CDR3 consists of 15 residues. From germline, CDR1 is DFQATT and CDR2 SNEGSKA (reference sequence). V was clipped by 6 bases and J by 4 bases; unmatched bases: 12. CDR3 sequence: CSAPLGTGRAETQYF. CDR3 coding DNA: TGCAGTGCACCTCTCGGGACAGGGAGGGCAGAGACCCAGTACTTC.

The chain links TRBV2 to TRBJ2-1, with a tentative D call TRBD1 (6 bases). Germline V gene data show CDR1 as SNHLY and CDR2 as FYNNEI. Trimming left V 10 bases short and J 5 bases short, with 15 bases between. There are 13 residues in the CDR3. This CDR3 reads CAIADWTDNEQFF. The CDR3 DNA is TGTGCCATCGCCGACTGGACAGACAATGAGCAGTTCTTC.

This clonotype was observed once. With a much larger clone just one base away, this may be a read error. This chain uses TRBV25-1 with TRBJ2-1; D is unclear. Germline CDR1 is MGHDK and CDR2 is SYGVNS. Trimming cost V 1 base and J 8 bases, with 6 bases left between them. This CDR3 is 12 amino acids long. The CDR3 DNA is TGTGCCAGCAGTGAATTGGGCGATGAGCAGTTCTTC. This translates into CASSELGDEQFF.

This clonotype appeared many times. The chain has TRBV5-5 and TRBJ1-1, with unresolved D. Trimming cost V 4 bases and J 2 bases, with 9 bases left between them. The CDR3 has 13 residues. From germline, CDR1 is SGHKS and CDR2 YYEKEE (reference sequence). The CDR3 is CASSTEDNTEAFF. In nucleotides, the CDR3 is TGTGCCAGCAGCACCGAGGATAACACTGAAGCTTTCTTT.

This chain links TRBV7-2 with TRBJ2-7; 9 bases align to TRBD2. Germline CDR1 is SGHTA and CDR2 is FQGNSA. The CDR3 consists of 17 residues. Trimming removed 0 bases from V and 2 bases from J; junction bases left unmatched: 8. CDR3 in DNA: TGTGCCAGCAGCTTAGCTGGCGGGAGGGCCGTAACCTACGAGCAGTACTTC. Protein: CASSLAGGRAVTYEQYF.

This clonotype was observed a handful of times. This chain joins TRBV29-1 and TRBJ2-7, with TRBD1 identical over 9 bases. The CDR3 spans 14 residues. Germline V gene lookup returns CDR1 SQVTM and CDR2 ANQGSEA. V lost 3 bases, J lost 5 bases, and 8 bases stayed unmatched. CDR3 sequence (DNA): TGCAGCGTTGAGCCCGGGACAGGGATCAACGAGCAGTACTTC. Its protein is CSVEPGTGINEQYF.

There are a few counts of this clonotype. V and J are TRBV10-3 and TRBJ2-7; 7 bases align to TRBD1. V was clipped by 4 bases and J by 1 base; unmatched bases: 4. The CDR3 has 14 amino acids. CDR1 is ENHRY and CDR2 is SYGVKD in the germline V gene. CDR3 amino acids: CAISGGQLSYEQYF. CDR3 nucleotide sequence: TGTGCCATCAGTGGGGGACAGTTATCCTACGAGCAGTACTTC.

The gene calls are TRBV7-9 and TRBJ1-1; TRBD1 is a possible D gene (5 bases). Between the trimmed V and J ends, which lost 4 bases and 6 bases, there was a span of 15 bases. The germline V gene has CDR1 SEHNR and CDR2 FQNEAQ (reference sequence). The CDR3 totals 14 residues. The CDR3 DNA reads TGTGCCAGCAGCTCGATGGTAGGGGTAGCTGAAGCTTTCTTT. Translation gives CASSSMVGVAEAFF.

The V call is TRBV20-1, the J call TRBJ2-7, with 7 bases identical to TRBD1. V trimming: 5 bases; J trimming: 4 bases; junction bases outside the gene matches: 8. CDR3 size: 13 residues. The germline V gene has CDR1 DFQATT and CDR2 SNEGSKA (reference sequence). The chain's CDR3 is CSAPGQKLYEQYF. The CDR3 DNA reads as TGCAGTGCTCCGGGACAGAAACTTTACGAGCAGTACTTC.

This chain joins TRBV29-1 and TRBJ1-1; 12 nucleotides match TRBD1. From germline, CDR1 is SQVTM and CDR2 ANQGSEA. The length of the CDR3 is 14 residues. The junction had 8 bases not matched to a gene; V was cut back by 7 bases and J by 5 bases. The CDR3 sequence: CSAGQGARGTEAFF. DNA of the CDR3: TGCAGCGCGGGACAGGGGGCGAGGGGAACTGAAGCTTTCTTT.

This clonotype was seen repeatedly, ten times or more. This chain connects TRBV11-2 to TRBJ2-7; the D is unclear. From germline, CDR1 is SGHAT and CDR2 FQNNGV. The V end was cut by 0 bases, the J end by 2 bases, with 11 bases between. CDR3 length: 15 residues. CDR3 DNA sequence: TGTGCCAGCAGCTTAGAGGGCGGAAGAGCCTACGAGCAGTACTTC. Protein sequence: CASSLEGGRAYEQYF.

This clonotype occurred a few times. The rearrangement links TRBV12-3 or TRBV12-4 to TRBJ2-4, with 10 bases aligning to TRBD2. The CDR3 sequence is 19 residues long. V shed 7 bases and J 3 bases; nucleotides not matched to a gene: 18. The CDR3 spells CASTWVGASGSDGKNIQYF. DNA for the CDR3: TGTGCCAGCACTTGGGTCGGGGCTAGCGGGAGTGATGGCAAAAACATTCAGTACTTC.

CDR3 amino acids: CASSGRVEADTQYF. The CDR3 DNA reads as TGTGCCAGTAGTGGCAGGGTTGAGGCAGATACGCAGTATTTT. J is TRBJ2-3 and V is TRBV19; weak D call: TRBD1 (5 bases). CDR1 is LNHDA and CDR2 is SQIVND in the germline V gene (reference sequence). This CDR3 region has 14 residues. The V end lost 5 bases, the J end lost 4 bases, and 13 bases lay between the germline ends.

The rearrangement uses TRBV7-9 and TRBJ2-7; 12 bases fit TRBD2. Germline V gene data show CDR1 as SEHNR and CDR2 as FQNEAQ (reference sequence). The CDR3 is made up of 15 amino acids. The V gene end was trimmed by 5 bases and the J gene end by 4 bases; junction bases not matched to a gene: 6. As DNA, the CDR3 is TGTGCCAGCAGCCCCTCGACTAGCGGGAGATACGAGCAGTACTTC. This sequence encodes CASSPSTSGRYEQYF.

The chain is built from TRBV20-1 and TRBJ1-2, with 7 bases aligning to TRBD1. Looked up from germline, CDR1 is DFQATT and CDR2 is SNEGSKA (reference sequence). The CDR3 totals 14 residues. The trim removed 3 bases at V and 4 bases at J, leaving 8 bases unmatched. As DNA, the CDR3 is TGCAGTGCTAGGGAACAGGGGTCCCCCTATGGCTACACCTTC. Translation: CSAREQGSPYGYTF.

This chain links TRBV5-6 with TRBJ2-7; 11 bases map to TRBD2. V dropped 1 base and J dropped 3; count of bases not matched to a gene: 6. Per germline, CDR1 SGHDT and CDR2 YYEEEE. The CDR3 length is 16 residues. CDR3 nucleotide sequence: TGTGCCAGCAGCTTGAAATTCGGGACTAGCGGCTACGAGCAGTACTTC. Translated, it gives CASSLKFGTSGYEQYF.

This clonotype was seen at least ten times. This chain links TRBV5-4 with TRBJ2-7; tentatively, D is TRBD2 (5 bases). CDR1 SGHNT and CDR2 YYREEE come from the germline V gene (reference sequence). The CDR3 sequence is 15 residues long. Trimming removed 2 bases at V and 1 base at J, with 13 bases between. In DNA form, the CDR3 reads TGTGCCAGCAGCTTTAGACGGGGAGCTTCCTACGAGCAGTACTTC. It specifies CASSFRRGASYEQYF.

This rearrangement joins TRBV5-4 to TRBJ2-7; D may correspond to TRBD1 or TRBD2 (5 bases each). The CDR3 sequence is 14 residues long. Deletions cut 0 bases from V and 2 bases from J, with 9 bases between. Germline CDR1 and CDR2: SGHNT and YYREEE (reference sequence). The CDR3 spells CASSLARGAYEQYF. Written as DNA, the CDR3 is TGTGCCAGCAGCTTGGCCCGAGGGGCCTACGAGCAGTACTTC.

The chain couples TRBV19 to TRBJ2-6, with 7 bases fitting TRBD1. The CDR3 contains 15 residues. Losses at the gene ends were 2 bases for V and 2 bases for J; bases not matched to a gene: 0. Looked up from germline, CDR1 is LNHDA and CDR2 is SQIVND (reference sequence). Here the CDR3 reads CASSITGAGANVLTF. CDR3 nucleotide sequence: TGTGCCAGTAGTATAACAGGGGCTGGGGCCAACGTCCTGACTTTC.

The CDR3 nucleotides are TGTGCCAGCAGCCTATCGGTCCACGACAGGGCCCAGAGGTCCCTCCACTTT. It codes for CASSLSVHDRAQRSLHF. The rearrangement uses TRBV7-3 and TRBJ1-6; 7 bases map to TRBD1. CDR1 is SGHTA, CDR2 FQGTGA, per germline. V shed 5 bases, J shed 14 bases, and the junction held 21 bases outside the gene matches. There are 17 residues in the CDR3.

This clonotype was seen at least ten times. The chain recombines TRBV20-1 with TRBJ2-1, with D tentatively TRBD1 or TRBD2 (5 bases each). The CDR3 sequence is 13 residues long. The V end lost 4 bases, the J end lost 0 bases, and 7 bases lay between the germline ends. Germline lookup yields CDR1 DFQATT and CDR2 SNEGSKA (reference sequence). CDR3 sequence: CSATGSSYNEQFF. CDR3 DNA sequence: TGCAGTGCTACAGGGAGCTCCTACAATGAGCAGTTCTTC.

For the CDR3, the DNA is TGTGCCACCAGTGATTGGGGAAGGGGGCATGGAGATACGCAGTATTTT. This encodes CATSDWGRGHGDTQYF. V and J are TRBV24-1 and TRBJ2-3; 7 positions agree with TRBD1. This CDR3 comprises 16 residues. Trimming cost V 2 bases and J 5 bases; bases outside gene matches: 9. The V gene's germline CDR1 is KGHDR and CDR2 SFDVKD.

The chain combines TRBV20-1 with TRBJ1-6, with 9 positions matching TRBD1. The germline CDR1 and CDR2 sequences are DFQATT and SNEGSKA (reference sequence). After removal of 0 bases from V and 14 bases from J, the junction contained 5 bases not matched to a gene. There are 13 residues in the CDR3. The CDR3 DNA follows: TGCAGTGCTAGAGAAGCGACAGGGGGGTCCCTCCACTTT. Translating it yields CSAREATGGSLHF.

The table lists this clonotype with many counts. The CDR3 reads CASSQTEGVRGTEAFF. In DNA, the CDR3 is TGTGCCAGCAGCCAGACGGAGGGGGTACGGGGCACTGAAGCTTTCTTT. The V gene is TRBV7-2, the J gene TRBJ1-1; D possibly corresponds to TRBD1 (6 bases). Deletions cut 5 bases from V and 4 bases from J, with 20 bases between. The germline CDR1 and CDR2 sequences are SGHTA and FQGNSA. CDR3 size: 16 residues.